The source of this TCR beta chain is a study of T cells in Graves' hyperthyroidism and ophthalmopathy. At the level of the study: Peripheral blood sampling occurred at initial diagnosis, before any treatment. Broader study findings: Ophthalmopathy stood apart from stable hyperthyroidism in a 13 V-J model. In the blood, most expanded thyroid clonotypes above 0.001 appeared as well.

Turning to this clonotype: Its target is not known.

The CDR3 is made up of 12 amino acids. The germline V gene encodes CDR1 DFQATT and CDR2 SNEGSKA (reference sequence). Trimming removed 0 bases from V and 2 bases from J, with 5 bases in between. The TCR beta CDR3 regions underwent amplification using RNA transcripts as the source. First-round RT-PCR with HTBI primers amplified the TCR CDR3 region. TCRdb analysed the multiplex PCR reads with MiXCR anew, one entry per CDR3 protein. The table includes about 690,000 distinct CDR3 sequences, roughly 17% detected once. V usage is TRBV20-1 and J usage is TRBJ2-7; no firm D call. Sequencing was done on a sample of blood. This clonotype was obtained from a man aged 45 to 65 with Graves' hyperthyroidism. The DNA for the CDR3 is TGCAGTGCTAGAGATCCGGCCTACGAGCAGTACTTC. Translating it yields CSARDPAYEQYF.